The clone carrying this TCR beta chain was found a few times. Antigen specificity is unknown. The data are from a study of beta chain features in type 1 diabetes. General study results and limits: Small HLA sub-analyses could not settle whether HLA shapes TCRB rearrangement. All four CD4+ subsets of Type 1 diabetes patients contained TCRB CDR3s that were moderately but significantly shorter. Comparison showed that naive, central memory and Treg TCRB repertoires appeared more similar among patients than among healthy donors. Sequencing from cDNA could over-represent high-TCR-expressing cells.

The CDR3 sequence is 13 residues long. V was clipped by 6 bases and J by 7 bases, with 16 bases between them. Germline V gene sequence: CDR1 ENHRY, CDR2 SYGVKD. The investigators reverse transcribed all of the isolated RNA, so they sequenced expressed TCRB transcripts. The repertoire was sequenced with immunoSEQ multiplex PCR; TCRdb's copy has only in-frame clones and lacks some. The sample includes around 310,000 clones, about 10% of them seen just once. The chain couples TRBV10-3 to TRBJ2-7; D might be TRBD1 (5 bases). This TCR came from a woman in her 30s in good health. The material sequenced was naive CD4+ T cells from blood. The CDR3 sequence is CAIRPPDQGEQYF. The CDR3 region has the DNA TGTGCCATCAGGCCGCCCGACCAGGGAGAGCAGTACTTC.